The 12 T cell receptor delta chains reported below all come from one sample, sequenced in a study of γδ T cells in repeated Plasmodium falciparum infection. Vgamma9/Vdelta2+ and Vdelta2-negative gammadelta T cells were flow-sorted from PBMC for bulk sequencing. TCRdb re-analyzed the multiplex PCR reads via CATT. The sample consists of tens of thousands of delta-chain clones, approximately 1% of them appearing once. The source material was gamma-delta T cells from blood. The receptors here all came from a pool of human donors (malaria-infected and uninfected, not separated).

There are a few counts of this clone. It differs at one base from a far larger clone, so likely a read error. This sample includes further DNA sequences coding for the same CDR3. This sequence joins TRDV1 and TRDJ1; 9 bases are a match to TRDD3. Germline V lookup: CDR1 TSWWSYY, CDR2 QGS. The CDR3 totals 20 residues. This chain's CDR3 is CALGERNQGDTLLDTDKLIF. CDR3 nucleotides: TGCGCTCTTGGGGAACGGAATCAGGGGGATACTCTCCTTGACACCGATAAACTCATCTTT.

This clone appeared a few times. A read error likely explains why the TCRdb protein, taken from a much larger clone, differs from this DNA's translation at residue 6; the protein shown is translated from the DNA. V gene TRDV2 combines with J gene TRDJ1; D not certain. No J gene is reported in TCRdb; it was inferred here by comparing the DNA with germline. The ends were cut back, 5 bases at V and 0 bases at J, with 12 bases in the middle. The germline CDR1 and CDR2 sequences are GEAIGNYY and EKD. The CDR3 loop spans 14 amino acids. The CDR3 DNA sequence: TGTGCCTGTGCCAAACCGACTTACACCGATAAACTCATCTTT. As protein: CACAKPTYTDKLIF.

A few counts support this clone. The TCRdb protein, from a much larger clone, departs from this DNA's translation at residue 4, likely by read error; the protein shown derives from the DNA. The chain has TRDV2 and TRDJ1; 12 bases align to TRDD3. TCRdb offers no J gene call, so here the DNA was matched to germline to obtain one. This CDR3 contains 22 residues. Germline CDR1 is GEAIGNYY and CDR2 is EKD. The CDR3 DNA sequence: TGTGCCTGTGGCACCGTTTCTGGGGGATACGAGAAAAACTTGGGCCAACGAGATAAACTCATCTTT. The encoded protein is CACGTVSGGYEKNLGQRDKLIF.

This clone has just a few counts. TCRdb lists the protein of a much larger clone for this DNA, which differs at residue 19, so this is likely a read error; the protein given here is translated from the DNA itself. The CDR3 protein is CALGDLRPIPTRMGRAYNPTDKLIF. CDR3 nucleotide sequence: TGTGCTCTTGGGGACTTAAGGCCCATTCCTACGAGAATGGGGAGGGCTTATAACCCCACCGATAAACTCATCTTT. The genes are TRDV1 and TRDJ1; 7 positions agree with TRDD2. TCRdb supplies no J gene; here it was assigned by aligning the nucleotide sequence to germline. Trimming at V came to 3 bases and at J to 1 base, leaving 35 bases not matched to a gene. Per the germline V gene, CDR1 is TSWWSYY and CDR2 is QGS. The CDR3 sequence is 25 residues long.

This clone was counted a few times. A far larger clone is just one base off, so this is likely a read error. Other DNA variants within this sample encode the same CDR3. The chain employs TRDV2 and TRDJ1; TRDD3 aligns across 12 bases. TCRdb carries no J gene annotation; the J gene was assigned here by matching the DNA with germline. This CDR3 contains 19 residues. The germline V gene encodes CDR1 GEAIGNYY and CDR2 EKD. J lost 0 bases, V lost 0 bases, and 10 bases had no gene match. In DNA form, the CDR3 reads TGTGCCTGTGACACCGTTACTGGGGGATACTCGGGGTACACCGATAAACTCATCTTT. It yields the protein CACDTVTGGYSGYTDKLIF.

As DNA, the CDR3 is TGTGCCTGTGACACCGTACTGGGGGATACGCGGAGGGAAGCCGATAAACTCATCTTT. The encoded protein is CACDTVLGDTRREADKLIF. The rearrangement uses TRDV2 and TRDJ1, with 13 bases aligning to TRDD3. The J gene, left out of TCRdb, was set here by checking the DNA against germline. The CDR3 runs to 19 residues. From germline, CDR1 is GEAIGNYY and CDR2 EKD. J lost 3 bases, V lost 0 bases, and 12 bases had no gene match.

This clone was seen repeatedly, ten times or more. A much larger clone lies a single base off, so this may be a read error. Other nucleotide sequences in the sample specify the same CDR3. The CDR3 sequence: CAFSVQDWGIYHSATVFYTDKLIF. The CDR3, as DNA: TGTGCCTTCTCAGTTCAAGACTGGGGGATATACCACTCCGCTACAGTATTCTACACCGATAAACTCATCTTT. V and J are TRDV3 and TRDJ1, with 11 bases aligning to TRDD3. Germline CDR1 reads TVYSNPD; CDR2 reads GDNSRS (reference sequence). Trimming took 3 bases from V and 0 from J; bases not matched to a gene: 33. CDR3 size: 24 residues.

Turning to this clone: The protein that TCRdb holds for this DNA derives from a much larger clone and differs from the translated DNA at residue 16, which likely indicates a read error; the protein shown here is translated from the DNA. The J gene has no call, while the V gene is TRDV1; whether TRDD3, the table's D call, matches the DNA was not checked. Germline V gene lookup returns CDR1 TSWWSYY and CDR2 QGS. This CDR3 spans 18 amino acids. This CDR3 is CALGELFGPTGFGIKHIF. The CDR3 coding sequence is TGTGCTCTTGGGGAACTATTTGGTCCTACGGGCTTTGGTATTAAGCACATCTTT.

With regard to this clone: TCRdb assigns this DNA the protein of a much larger clone, which departs from its translation at residue 12; this likely reflects a read error, and the protein shown comes from translating the DNA. This same CDR3 is encoded by further DNA sequences in the sample. The chain has TRDV2 and TRDJ1; D unresolved. TCRdb supplies no J gene; here it was assigned by aligning the nucleotide sequence to germline. This CDR3 comprises 16 residues. Germline-derived CDR1 and CDR2 are GEAIGNYY and EKD. CDR3 sequence reads: CACDTVTPGYTGKLIF. Here the CDR3 DNA reads TGTGCCTGCGACACCGTCACTCCGGGTTACACCGGTAAACTCATCTTT.

This clone was counted only a few times. The TCRdb protein comes from a much larger clone and disagrees with this DNA's translation at residue 16, likely due to a read error; the protein given here is derived from the DNA. The chain uses TRDV1 and TRDJ1; 8 bases agree with TRDD3. Germline loops: CDR1 TSWWSYY, CDR2 QGS. CDR3 size: 20 residues. CDR3 DNA: TGTGCTCTTGGGGAGTTACTCTGGGGGACGAGTTTAAAGTACACCGGTAAACTCATCTTT. Translation gives CALGELLWGTSLKYTGKLIF.

This clone came up a few times. This likely reflects a read error, since a far larger clone is one base away. Other DNA sequences in this specimen translate into the identical CDR3. The V and J genes are TRDV2 and TRDJ1; 8 nucleotides match TRDD3. No J segment appears in TCRdb, so it was assigned here by matching the sequence to germline. V dropped 3 bases and J dropped 4; count of bases not matched to a gene: 24. CDR1 GEAIGNYY and CDR2 EKD come from the germline V gene. The length of the CDR3 is 20 residues. The CDR3 sequence is CACDPLRPVTGGYTDDKLIF. In DNA, the CDR3 is TGTGCCTGTGACCCCCTTCGACCCGTTACTGGGGGGTATACCGACGATAAACTCATCTTT.

The genes are TRDV1 and TRDJ1; D is unclear. The J gene was missing in TCRdb and was found by matching the end of the DNA to germline. CDR1 is TSWWSYY, CDR2 QGS, per germline. The germline V and J ends were trimmed by 3 bases and 1 base, with 18 bases remaining between them. The CDR3 totals 17 residues. The CDR3 coding sequence is TGTGCTCTTGGGGAGATTTCCGTTTACTCCTCCACCGATAAACTCATCTTT. Its translation is CALGEISVYSSTDKLIF.